This T cell receptor (beta chain) was recorded in a study of OX40 agonist ivuxolimab in advanced cancers. The repertoire was sequenced with immunoSEQ multiplex PCR; TCRdb's copy has only in-frame clones and lacks some. The sample shows about 18,000 clones, around 85% of them seen only once. CDR1 and CDR2 from the germline V gene are MNHEY and SMNVEV (reference sequence). This CDR3 spans 13 amino acids. Trimming cost V 0 bases and J 2 bases, with 3 bases left between them. The sample in question was CD4+ or CD8+ T cells sorted from blood, obtained in a trial of the OX40 agonist ivuxolimab. The chain employs TRBV27 and TRBJ2-3; D gene unclear. This clonotype was sampled from an adult with an advanced solid tumor such as melanoma, head and neck, liver or kidney cancer. Written as DNA, the CDR3 is TGTGCCAGCAGTTTATCCTTCACAGATACGCAGTATTTT. It encodes CASSLSFTDTQYF.